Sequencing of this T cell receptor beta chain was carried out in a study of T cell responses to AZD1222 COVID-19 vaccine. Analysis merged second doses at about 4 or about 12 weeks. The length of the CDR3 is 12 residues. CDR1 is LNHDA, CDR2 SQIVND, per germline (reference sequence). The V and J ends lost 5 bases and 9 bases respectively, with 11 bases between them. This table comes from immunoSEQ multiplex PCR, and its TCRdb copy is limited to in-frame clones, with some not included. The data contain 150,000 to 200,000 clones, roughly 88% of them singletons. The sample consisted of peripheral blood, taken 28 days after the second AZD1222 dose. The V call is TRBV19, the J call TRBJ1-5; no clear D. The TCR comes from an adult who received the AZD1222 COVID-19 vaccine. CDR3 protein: CASSAPDLPQHF. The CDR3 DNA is TGTGCCAGTAGTGCCCCAGACTTGCCCCAGCATTTT.